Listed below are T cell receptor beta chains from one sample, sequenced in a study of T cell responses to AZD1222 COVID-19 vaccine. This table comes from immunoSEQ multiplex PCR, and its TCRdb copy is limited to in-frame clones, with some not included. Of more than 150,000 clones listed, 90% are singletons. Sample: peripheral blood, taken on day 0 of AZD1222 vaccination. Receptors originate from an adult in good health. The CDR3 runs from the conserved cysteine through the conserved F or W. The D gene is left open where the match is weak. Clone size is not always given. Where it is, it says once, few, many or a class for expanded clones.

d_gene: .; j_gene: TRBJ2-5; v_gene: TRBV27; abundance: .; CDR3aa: CASSTVPGGRETQYF; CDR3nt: TGTGCCAGCAGCACCGTTCCCGGCGGGCGGGAGACCCAGTACTTC
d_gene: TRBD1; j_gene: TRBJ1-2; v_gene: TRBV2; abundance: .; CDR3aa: CASRTGAGGYTF; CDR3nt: TGTGCCAGCCGGACAGGGGCGGGCGGCTACACCTTC
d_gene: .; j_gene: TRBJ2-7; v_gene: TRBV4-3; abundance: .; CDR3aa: CASSQRSGYEQYF; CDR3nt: TGCGCCAGCAGCCAACGCAGCGGCTACGAGCAGTACTTC
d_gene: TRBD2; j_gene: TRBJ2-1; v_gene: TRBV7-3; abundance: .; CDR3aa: CASSFLAGGLYEQFF; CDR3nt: TGTGCCAGCAGCTTTTTAGCGGGGGGGCTTTATGAGCAGTTCTTC
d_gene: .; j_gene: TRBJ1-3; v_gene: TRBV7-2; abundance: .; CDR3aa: CASSPQGNTIYF; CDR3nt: TGTGCCAGCAGCCCTCAGGGAAACACCATATATTTT
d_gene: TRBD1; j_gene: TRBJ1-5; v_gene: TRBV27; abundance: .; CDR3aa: CASSLDPTGADQPQHF; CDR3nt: TGTGCCAGCAGTCTGGATCCTACAGGGGCGGATCAGCCCCAGCATTTT
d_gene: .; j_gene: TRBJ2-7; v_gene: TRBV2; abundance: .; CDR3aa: CAGGQGAYEQYF; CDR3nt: TGTGCCGGGGGGCAAGGGGCGTACGAGCAGTACTTC
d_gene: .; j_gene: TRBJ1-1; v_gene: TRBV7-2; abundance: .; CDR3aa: CASSSTFMNTEAFF; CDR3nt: TGTGCCAGCAGCTCGACATTTATGAACACTGAAGCTTTCTTT
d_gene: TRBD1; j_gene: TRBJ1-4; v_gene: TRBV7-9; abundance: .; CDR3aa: CASSLGQASTTNEKLFF; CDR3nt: TGTGCCAGCAGTCTAGGACAGGCGAGTACAACTAATGAAAAACTGTTTTTT
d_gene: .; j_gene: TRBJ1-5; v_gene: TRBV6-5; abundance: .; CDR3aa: CASRRAGIGNQPQHF; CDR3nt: TGTGCCAGCAGGCGTGCAGGGATTGGCAATCAGCCCCAGCATTTT
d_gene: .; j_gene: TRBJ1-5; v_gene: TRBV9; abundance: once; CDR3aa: CASSRGGIQPQHF; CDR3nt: TGTGCCAGCAGCCGGGGTGGTATTCAGCCCCAGCATTTT
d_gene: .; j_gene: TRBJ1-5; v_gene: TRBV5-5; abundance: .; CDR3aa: CASKESGGSNQPQHF; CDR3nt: TGTGCCAGCAAGGAGTCGGGAGGAAGCAATCAGCCCCAGCATTTT
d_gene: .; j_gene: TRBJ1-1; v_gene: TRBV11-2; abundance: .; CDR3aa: CASSPLLDAGEAFF; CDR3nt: TGTGCCAGCAGCCCGCTCTTGGATGCCGGGGAAGCTTTCTTT
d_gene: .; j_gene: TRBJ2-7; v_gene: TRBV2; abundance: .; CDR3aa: CASSPTGGEQYF; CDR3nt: TGTGCCAGCAGTCCTACAGGAGGCGAGCAGTACTTC
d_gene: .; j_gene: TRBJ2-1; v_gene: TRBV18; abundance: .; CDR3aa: CASSPQGGDYNEQFF; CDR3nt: TGTGCCAGCTCACCACAGGGGGGCGACTACAATGAGCAGTTCTTC
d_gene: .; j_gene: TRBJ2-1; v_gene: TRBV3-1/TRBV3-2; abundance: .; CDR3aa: CASSPSGGYNEQFF; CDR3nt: TGTGCCAGCAGCCCCTCTGGGGGCTACAATGAGCAGTTCTTC
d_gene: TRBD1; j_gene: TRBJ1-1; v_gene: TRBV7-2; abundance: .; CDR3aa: CASSLDRFRTEAFF; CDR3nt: TGTGCCAGCAGCCTGGACAGGTTTAGGACTGAAGCTTTCTTT
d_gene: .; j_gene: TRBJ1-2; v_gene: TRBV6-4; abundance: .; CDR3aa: CASRLEDTQTYGYTF; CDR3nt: TGTGCCAGCAGGCTCGAGGATACTCAGACCTATGGCTACACCTTC
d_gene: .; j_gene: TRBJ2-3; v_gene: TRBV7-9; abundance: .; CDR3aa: CATLSILPTDTQYF; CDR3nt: TGTGCCACCCTTTCGATCCTCCCCACAGATACGCAGTATTTT